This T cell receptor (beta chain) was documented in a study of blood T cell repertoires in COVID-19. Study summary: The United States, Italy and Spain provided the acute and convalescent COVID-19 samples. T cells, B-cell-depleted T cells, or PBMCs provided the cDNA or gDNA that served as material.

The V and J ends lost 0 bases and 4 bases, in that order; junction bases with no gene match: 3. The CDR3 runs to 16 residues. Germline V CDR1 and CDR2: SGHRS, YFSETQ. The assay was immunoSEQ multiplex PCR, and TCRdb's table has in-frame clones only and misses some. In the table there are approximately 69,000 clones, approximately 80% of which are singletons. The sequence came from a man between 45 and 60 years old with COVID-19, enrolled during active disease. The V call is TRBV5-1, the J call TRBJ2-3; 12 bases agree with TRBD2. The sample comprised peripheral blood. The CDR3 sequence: CASSLVLAGGSDTQYF. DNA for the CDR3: TGCGCCAGCAGCTTGGTACTAGCGGGGGGATCAGATACGCAGTATTTT.